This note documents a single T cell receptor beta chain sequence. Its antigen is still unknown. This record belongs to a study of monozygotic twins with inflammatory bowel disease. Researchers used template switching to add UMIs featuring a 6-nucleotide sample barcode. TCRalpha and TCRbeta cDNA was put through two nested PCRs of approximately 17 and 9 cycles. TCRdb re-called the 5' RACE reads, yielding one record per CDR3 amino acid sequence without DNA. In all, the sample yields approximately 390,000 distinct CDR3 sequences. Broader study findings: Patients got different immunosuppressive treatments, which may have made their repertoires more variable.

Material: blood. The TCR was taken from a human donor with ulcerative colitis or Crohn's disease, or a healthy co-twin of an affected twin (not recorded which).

CDR3 region: CSVGSGSSYNEQFF. The chain joins TRBV29-1 to TRBJ2-1; the TCRdb call, TRBD2, lacks DNA for checking. The CDR3 spans 14 residues. Looked up from germline, CDR1 is SQVTM and CDR2 is ANQGSEA.